This T cell receptor (beta chain) comes out of a study of T cell responses to AZD1222 COVID-19 vaccine. Study details: Second-dose schedules of about 4 or about 12 weeks were combined. General study findings and limits: Donors were chiefly white British, with a greater number of females, and clonal diversity was perhaps underestimated. Spike-spanning, vaccine-associated CD4 TCRs were dominant at 160-218 and 743-854. Among those given AZD1222, only six were seropositive at baseline.

Turning to this clone: The antigen remains unidentified.

Germline V lookup: CDR1 SGDLS, CDR2 YYNGEE. Trimming removed 3 bases from V and 4 bases from J; junction bases left unmatched: 7. This CDR3 is built from 15 residues. Sequencing was performed with immunoSEQ multiplex PCR; in TCRdb, only in-frame clones are kept and a portion is missing. This table has about 100,000 clones, about nine tenths appearing once. This chain connects TRBV9 to TRBJ1-1; TRBD1 matches at 9 bases. The receptor was isolated from an adult in good health. The material sequenced was peripheral blood, taken on day 0 of AZD1222 vaccination. This CDR3 reads CASSGTQGAITEAFF. The CDR3 bases are TGTGCCAGCAGCGGCACACAGGGGGCTATCACTGAAGCTTTCTTT.